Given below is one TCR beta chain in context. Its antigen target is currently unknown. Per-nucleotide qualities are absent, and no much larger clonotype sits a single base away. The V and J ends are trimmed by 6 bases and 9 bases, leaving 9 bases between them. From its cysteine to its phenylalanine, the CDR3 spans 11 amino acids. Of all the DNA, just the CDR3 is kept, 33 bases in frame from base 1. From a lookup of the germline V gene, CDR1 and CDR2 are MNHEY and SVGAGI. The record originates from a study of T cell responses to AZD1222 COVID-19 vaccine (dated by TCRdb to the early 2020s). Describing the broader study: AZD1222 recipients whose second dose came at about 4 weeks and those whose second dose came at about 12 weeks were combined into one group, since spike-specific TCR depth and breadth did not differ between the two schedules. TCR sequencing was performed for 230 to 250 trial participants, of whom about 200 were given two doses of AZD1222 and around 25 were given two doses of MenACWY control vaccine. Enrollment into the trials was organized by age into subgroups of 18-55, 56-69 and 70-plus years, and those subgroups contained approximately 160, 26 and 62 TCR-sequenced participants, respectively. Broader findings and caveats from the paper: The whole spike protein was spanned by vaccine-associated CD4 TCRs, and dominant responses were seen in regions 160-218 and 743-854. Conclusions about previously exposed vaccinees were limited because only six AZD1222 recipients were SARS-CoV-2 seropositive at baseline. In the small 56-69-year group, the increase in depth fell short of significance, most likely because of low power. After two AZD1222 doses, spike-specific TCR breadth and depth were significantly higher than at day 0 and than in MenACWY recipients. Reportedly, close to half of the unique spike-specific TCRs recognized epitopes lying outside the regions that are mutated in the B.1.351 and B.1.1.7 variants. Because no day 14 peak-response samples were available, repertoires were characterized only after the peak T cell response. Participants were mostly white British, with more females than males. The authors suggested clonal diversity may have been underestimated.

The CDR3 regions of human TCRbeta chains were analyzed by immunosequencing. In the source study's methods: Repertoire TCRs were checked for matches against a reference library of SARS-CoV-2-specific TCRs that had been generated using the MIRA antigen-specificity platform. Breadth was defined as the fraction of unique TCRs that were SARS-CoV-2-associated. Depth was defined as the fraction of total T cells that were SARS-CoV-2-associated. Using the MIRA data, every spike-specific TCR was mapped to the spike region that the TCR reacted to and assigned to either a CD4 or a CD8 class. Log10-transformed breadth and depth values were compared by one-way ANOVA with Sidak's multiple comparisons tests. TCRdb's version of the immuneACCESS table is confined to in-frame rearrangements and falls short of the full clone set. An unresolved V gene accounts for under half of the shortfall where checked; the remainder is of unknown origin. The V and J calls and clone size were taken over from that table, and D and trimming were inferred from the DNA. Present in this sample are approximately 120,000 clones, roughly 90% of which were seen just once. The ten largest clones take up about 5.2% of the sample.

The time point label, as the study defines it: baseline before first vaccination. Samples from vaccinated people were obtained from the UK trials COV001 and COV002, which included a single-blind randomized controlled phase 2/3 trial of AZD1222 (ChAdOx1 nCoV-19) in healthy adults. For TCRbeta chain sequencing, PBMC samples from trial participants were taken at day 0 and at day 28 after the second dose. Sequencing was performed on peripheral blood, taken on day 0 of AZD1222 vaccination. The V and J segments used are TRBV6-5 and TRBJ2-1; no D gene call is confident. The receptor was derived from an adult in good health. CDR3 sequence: CASRGFGEQFF. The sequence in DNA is TGTGCCAGCAGGGGGTTTGGTGAGCAGTTCTTC.